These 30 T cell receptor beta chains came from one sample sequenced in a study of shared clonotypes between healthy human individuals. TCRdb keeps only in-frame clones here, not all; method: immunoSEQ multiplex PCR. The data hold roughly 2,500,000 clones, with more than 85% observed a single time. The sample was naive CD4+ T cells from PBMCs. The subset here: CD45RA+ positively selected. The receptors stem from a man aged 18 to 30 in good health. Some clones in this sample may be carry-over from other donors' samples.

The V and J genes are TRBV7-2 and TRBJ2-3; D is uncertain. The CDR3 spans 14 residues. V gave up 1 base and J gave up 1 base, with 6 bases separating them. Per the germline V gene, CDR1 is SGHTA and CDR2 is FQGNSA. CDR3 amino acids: CASSLVQGTDTQYF. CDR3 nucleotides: TGTGCCAGCAGCTTAGTGCAAGGCACAGATACGCAGTATTTT.

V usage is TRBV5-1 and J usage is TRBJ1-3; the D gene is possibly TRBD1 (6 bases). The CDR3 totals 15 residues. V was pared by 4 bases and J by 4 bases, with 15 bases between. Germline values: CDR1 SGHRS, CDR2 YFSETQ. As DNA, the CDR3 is TGCGCCAGCAGCAGTGACCCAGGGGACGGAAACACCATATATTTT. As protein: CASSSDPGDGNTIYF. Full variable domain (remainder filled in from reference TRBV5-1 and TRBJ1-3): KAGVTQTPRYLIKTRGQQVTLSCSPISGHRSVSWYQQTPGQGLQFLFEYFSETQRNKGNFPGRFSGRQFSNSRSEMNVSTLELGDSALYLCASSSDPGDGNTIYFGEGSWLTVV.

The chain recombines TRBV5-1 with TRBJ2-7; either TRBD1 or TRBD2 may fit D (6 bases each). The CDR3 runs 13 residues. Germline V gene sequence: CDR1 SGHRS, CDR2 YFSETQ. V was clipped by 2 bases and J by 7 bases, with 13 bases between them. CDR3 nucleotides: TGCGCCAGCAGCTTTCCGGGGGCGGGTGAGCAGTACTTC. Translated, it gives CASSFPGAGEQYF.

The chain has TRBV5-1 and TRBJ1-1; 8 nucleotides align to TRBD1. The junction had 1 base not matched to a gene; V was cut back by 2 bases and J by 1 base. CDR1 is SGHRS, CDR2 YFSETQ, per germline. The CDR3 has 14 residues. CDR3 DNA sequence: TGCGCCAGCAGCTTCAGGGGGCGGAACACTGAAGCTTTCTTT. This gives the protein CASSFRGRNTEAFF.

The CDR3 bases are TGTGCCAGCAGGACGGGGGGCAACCACGAGCAGTACTTC. Protein: CASRTGGNHEQYF. This chain uses TRBV28 with TRBJ2-7, with TRBD2 as a possible D gene (7 bases). This CDR3 contains 13 residues. Deletions cut 6 bases from V and 5 bases from J, with 14 bases between. Germline loops: CDR1 MDHEN, CDR2 SYDVKM.

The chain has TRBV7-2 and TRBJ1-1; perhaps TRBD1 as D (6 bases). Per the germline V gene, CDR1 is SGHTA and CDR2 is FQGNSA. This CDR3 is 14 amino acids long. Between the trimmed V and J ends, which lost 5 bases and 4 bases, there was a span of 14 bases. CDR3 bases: TGTGCCAGCAGCGTGGGACATACTCTCACTGAAGCTTTCTTT. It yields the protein CASSVGHTLTEAFF.

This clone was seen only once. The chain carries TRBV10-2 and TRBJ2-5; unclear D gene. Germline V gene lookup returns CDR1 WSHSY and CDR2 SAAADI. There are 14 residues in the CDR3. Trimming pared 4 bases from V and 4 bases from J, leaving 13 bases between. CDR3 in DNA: TGCGCCAGCAGTGTTGAGTGGGTGGGAGAGACCCAGTACTTC. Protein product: CASSVEWVGETQYF.

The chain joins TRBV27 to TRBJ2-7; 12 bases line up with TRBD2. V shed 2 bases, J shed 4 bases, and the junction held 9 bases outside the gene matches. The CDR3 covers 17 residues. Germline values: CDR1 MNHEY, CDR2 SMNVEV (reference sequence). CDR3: CASSLKAASGRGYEQYF. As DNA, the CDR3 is TGTGCCAGCAGTTTAAAGGCCGCTAGCGGGAGGGGTTACGAGCAGTACTTC.

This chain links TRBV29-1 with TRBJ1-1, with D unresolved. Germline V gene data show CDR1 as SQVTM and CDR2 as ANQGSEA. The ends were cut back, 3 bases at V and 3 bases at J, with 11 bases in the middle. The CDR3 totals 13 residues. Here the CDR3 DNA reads TGCAGCGTTGATCTGAGAAGCTACACTGAAGCTTTCTTT. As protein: CSVDLRSYTEAFF.

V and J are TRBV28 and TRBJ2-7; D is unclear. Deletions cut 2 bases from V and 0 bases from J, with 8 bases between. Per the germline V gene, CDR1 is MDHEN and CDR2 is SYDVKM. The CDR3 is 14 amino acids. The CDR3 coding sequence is TGTGCCAGCAGTTTACCACCGAGCTCCTACGAGCAGTACTTC. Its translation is CASSLPPSSYEQYF. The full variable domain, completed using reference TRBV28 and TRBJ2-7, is DVKVTQSSRYLVKRTGEKVFLECVQDMDHENMFWYRQDPGLGLRLIYFSYDVKMKEKGDIPEGYSVSREKKERFSLILESASTNQTSMYLCASSLPPSSYEQYFGPGTRLTVT.

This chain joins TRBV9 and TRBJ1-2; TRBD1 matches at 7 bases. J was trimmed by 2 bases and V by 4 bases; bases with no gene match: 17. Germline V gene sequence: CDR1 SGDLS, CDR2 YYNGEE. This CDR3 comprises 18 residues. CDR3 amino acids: CASSQRSPTMTGNYGYTF. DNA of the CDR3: TGTGCCAGCAGCCAACGTTCGCCCACCATGACAGGGAACTATGGCTACACCTTC.

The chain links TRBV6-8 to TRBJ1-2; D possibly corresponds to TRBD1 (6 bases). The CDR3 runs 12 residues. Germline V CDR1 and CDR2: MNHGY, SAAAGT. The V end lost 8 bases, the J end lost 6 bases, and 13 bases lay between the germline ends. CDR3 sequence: CASGGPLDGYTF. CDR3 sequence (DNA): TGTGCCAGCGGGGGGCCGTTGGATGGCTACACCTTC.

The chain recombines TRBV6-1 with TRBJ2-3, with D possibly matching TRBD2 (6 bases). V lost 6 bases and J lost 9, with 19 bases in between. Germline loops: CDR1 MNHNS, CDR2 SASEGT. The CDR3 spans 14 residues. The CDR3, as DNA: TGTGCCAGCAGCGAACAGACCTGGGCGGGAACGCAGTATTTT. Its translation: CASSEQTWAGTQYF.

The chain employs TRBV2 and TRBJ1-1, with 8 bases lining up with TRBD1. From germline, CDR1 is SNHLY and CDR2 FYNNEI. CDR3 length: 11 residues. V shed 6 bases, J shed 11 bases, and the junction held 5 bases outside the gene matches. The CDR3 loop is CASSADRDAFF. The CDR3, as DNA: TGTGCCAGCAGCGCGGACAGGGATGCTTTCTTT.

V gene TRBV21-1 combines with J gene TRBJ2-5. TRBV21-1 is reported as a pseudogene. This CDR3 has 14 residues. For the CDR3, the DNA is TGTGCCAGCAGCAACGTCCAAAAAGGGGAGACCCAGTACTTC. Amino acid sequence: CASSNVQKGETQYF.

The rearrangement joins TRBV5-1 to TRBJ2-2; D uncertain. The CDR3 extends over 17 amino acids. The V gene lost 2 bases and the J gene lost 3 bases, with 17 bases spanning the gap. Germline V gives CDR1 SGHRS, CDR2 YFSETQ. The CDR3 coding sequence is TGCGCCAGCAGCTTCGACCTTCTCGGGTGGGACACCGGGGAGCTGTTTTTT. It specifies CASSFDLLGWDTGELFF.

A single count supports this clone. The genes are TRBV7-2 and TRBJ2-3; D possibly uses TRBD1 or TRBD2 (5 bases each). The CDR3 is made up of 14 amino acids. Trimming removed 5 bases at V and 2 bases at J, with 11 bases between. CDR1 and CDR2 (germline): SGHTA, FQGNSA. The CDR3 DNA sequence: TGTGCCAGCAGCAACGAGGGGCCCACAGATACGCAGTATTTT. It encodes CASSNEGPTDTQYF.

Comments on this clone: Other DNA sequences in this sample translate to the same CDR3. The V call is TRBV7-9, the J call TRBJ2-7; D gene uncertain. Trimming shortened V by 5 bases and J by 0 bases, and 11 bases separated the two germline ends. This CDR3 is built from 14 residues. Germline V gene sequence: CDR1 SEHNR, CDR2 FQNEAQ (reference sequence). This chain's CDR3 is CASSPRRSSYEQYF. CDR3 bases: TGTGCCAGCAGCCCGCGCCGAAGCTCCTACGAGCAGTACTTC.

The CDR3 DNA sequence: TGTGCCAGTATGCCTAGCGGGAGTGGGGCCTACAATGAGCAGTTCTTC. Amino acids: CASMPSGSGAYNEQFF. This chain links TRBV19 with TRBJ2-1; TRBD2 matches at 10 bases. After removal of 7 bases from V and 2 bases from J, the junction contained 8 bases not matched to a gene. Germline values: CDR1 LNHDA, CDR2 SQIVND (reference sequence). There are 16 residues in the CDR3.

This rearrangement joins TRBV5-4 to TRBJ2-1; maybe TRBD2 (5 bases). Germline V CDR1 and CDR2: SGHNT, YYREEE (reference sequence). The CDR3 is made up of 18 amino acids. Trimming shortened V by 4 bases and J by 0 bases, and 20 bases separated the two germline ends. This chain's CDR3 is CASSPGGWAPSSYNEQFF. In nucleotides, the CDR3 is TGTGCCAGCAGCCCAGGCGGGTGGGCCCCAAGCTCCTACAATGAGCAGTTCTTC.

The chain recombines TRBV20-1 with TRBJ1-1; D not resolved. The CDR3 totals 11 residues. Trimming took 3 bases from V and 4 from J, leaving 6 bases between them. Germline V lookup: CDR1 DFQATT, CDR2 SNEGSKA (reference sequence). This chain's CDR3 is CSARLGTEAFF. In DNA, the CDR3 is TGCAGTGCTAGGTTGGGCACTGAAGCTTTCTTT.

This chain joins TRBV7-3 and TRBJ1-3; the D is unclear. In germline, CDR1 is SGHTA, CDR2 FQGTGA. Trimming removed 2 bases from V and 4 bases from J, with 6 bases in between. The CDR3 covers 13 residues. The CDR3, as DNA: TGTGCCAGCAGCTTATTCTGGGGAAACACCATATATTTT. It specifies CASSLFWGNTIYF.

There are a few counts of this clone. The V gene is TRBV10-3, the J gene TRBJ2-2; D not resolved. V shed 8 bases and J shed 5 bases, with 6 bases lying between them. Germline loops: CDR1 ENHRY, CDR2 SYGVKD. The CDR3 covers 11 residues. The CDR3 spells CAIGVTGELFF. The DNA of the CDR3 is TGTGCCATCGGGGTTACCGGGGAGCTGTTTTTT.

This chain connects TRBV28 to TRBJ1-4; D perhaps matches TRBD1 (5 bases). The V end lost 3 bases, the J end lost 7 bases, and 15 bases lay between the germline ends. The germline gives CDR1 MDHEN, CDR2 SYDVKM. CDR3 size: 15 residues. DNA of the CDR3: TGTGCCAGCAGTTTCGCCTCCGGAAGGGGTGAAAAACTGTTTTTT. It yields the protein CASSFASGRGEKLFF.

The chain's CDR3 is CASSFAATDTQYF. Written as DNA, the CDR3 is TGTGCCAGCAGTTTCGCGGCCACAGATACGCAGTATTTT. This chain uses TRBV28 with TRBJ2-3; D is unclear. This CDR3 comprises 13 residues. Trimming stripped 3 bases from V and 2 bases from J, with 6 bases between. Germline lookup yields CDR1 MDHEN and CDR2 SYDVKM.

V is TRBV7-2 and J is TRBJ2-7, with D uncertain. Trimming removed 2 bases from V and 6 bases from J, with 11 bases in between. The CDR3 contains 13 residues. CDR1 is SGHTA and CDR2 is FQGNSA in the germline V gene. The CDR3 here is CASSLSTASEQYF. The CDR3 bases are TGTGCCAGCAGCTTAAGCACAGCAAGCGAGCAGTACTTC.

The CDR3 loop is CASSWVSGSYEQYF. In nucleotides, the CDR3 is TGTGCCAGTAGTTGGGTCTCAGGGTCCTACGAGCAGTACTTC. The chain links TRBV19 to TRBJ2-7; perhaps TRBD1 as D (5 bases). Germline V gives CDR1 LNHDA, CDR2 SQIVND (reference sequence). V lost 5 bases to trimming and J lost 1 base, with 12 bases between them. The CDR3 sequence is 14 residues long.

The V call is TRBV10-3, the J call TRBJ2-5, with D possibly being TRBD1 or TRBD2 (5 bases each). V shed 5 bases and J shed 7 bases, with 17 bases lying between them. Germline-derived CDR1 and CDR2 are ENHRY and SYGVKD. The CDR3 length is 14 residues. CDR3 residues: CAISKYQGTRTQYF. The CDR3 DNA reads TGTGCCATCAGTAAATATCAAGGGACCCGGACCCAGTACTTC.

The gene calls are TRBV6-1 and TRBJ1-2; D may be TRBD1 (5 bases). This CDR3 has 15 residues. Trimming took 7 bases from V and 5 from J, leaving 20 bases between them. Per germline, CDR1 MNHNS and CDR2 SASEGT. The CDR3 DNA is TGTGCCAGCACCGAAATCGCGGGAGGGGAATATGGCTACACCTTC. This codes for CASTEIAGGEYGYTF.

This CDR3 is CASSLSRLGTGAAEAFF. CDR3 DNA: TGTGCCAGCAGCTTGTCTCGGCTAGGGACAGGGGCAGCTGAAGCTTTCTTT. V gene TRBV5-8 combines with J gene TRBJ1-1, with TRBD1 matching over 10 bases. The germline V gene encodes CDR1 SGHTS and CDR2 YDEGEE. The CDR3 length is 17 residues. V shed 1 base and J 6 bases; nucleotides not matched to a gene: 12. Combining the CDR3 with reference TRBV5-8 and TRBJ1-1 gives the whole variable domain EAGVTQSPTHLIKTRGQQATLRCSPISGHTSVYWYQQALGLGLQFLLWYDEGEERNRGNFPPRFSGRQFPNYSSELNVNALELEDSALYLCASSLSRLGTGAAEAFFGQGTRLTVV.